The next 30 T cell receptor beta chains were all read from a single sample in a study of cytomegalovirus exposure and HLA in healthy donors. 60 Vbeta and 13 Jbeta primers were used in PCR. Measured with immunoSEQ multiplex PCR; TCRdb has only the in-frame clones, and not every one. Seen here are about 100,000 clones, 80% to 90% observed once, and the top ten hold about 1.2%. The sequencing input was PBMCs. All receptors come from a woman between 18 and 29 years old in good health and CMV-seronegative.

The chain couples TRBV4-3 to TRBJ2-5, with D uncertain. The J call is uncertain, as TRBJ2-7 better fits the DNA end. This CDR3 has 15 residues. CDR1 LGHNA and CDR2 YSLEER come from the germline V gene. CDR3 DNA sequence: TGCGCCAGCAGCCAATTCCTACAGAACTCCTACGAGCAGTACTTC. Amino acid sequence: CASSQFLQNSYEQYF.

The CDR3, as DNA: TGTGCCAGTAGCCCGACTAACACAGGGCGGGAGTATGGCTACACCTTC. It encodes CASSPTNTGREYGYTF. The genes are TRBV19 and TRBJ1-2; maybe TRBD1 (6 bases). This CDR3 is 16 amino acids long. Germline assignment: CDR1 LNHDA and CDR2 SQIVND (reference sequence). Trimming took 6 bases from V and 5 from J, leaving 22 bases between them.

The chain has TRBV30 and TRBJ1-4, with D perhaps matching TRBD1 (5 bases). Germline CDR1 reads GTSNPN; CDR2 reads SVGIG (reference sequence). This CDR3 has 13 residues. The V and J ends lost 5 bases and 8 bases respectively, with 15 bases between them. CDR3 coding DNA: TGTGCCTGGCAGAAACAGGAGTGGGAAAAACTGTTTTTT. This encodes CAWQKQEWEKLFF.

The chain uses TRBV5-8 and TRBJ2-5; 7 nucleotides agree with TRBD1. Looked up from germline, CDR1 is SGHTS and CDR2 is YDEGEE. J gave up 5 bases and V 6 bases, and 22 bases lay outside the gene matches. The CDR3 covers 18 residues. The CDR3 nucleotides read TGTGCCAGCACCTTCACGGACAGGTTCCCTCCGGTCGTTGAGACCCAGTACTTC. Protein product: CASTFTDRFPPVVETQYF.

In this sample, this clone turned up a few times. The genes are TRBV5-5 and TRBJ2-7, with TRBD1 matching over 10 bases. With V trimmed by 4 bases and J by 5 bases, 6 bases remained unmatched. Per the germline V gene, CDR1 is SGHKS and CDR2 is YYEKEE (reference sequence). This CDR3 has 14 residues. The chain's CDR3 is CASSRQGARDEQYF. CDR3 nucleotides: TGTGCCAGCAGCCGACAGGGGGCGCGGGACGAGCAGTACTTC.

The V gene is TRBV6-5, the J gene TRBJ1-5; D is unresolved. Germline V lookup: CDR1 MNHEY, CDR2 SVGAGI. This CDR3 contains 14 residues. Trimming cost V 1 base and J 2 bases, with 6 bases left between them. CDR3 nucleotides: TGTGCCAGCAGTTACTACAGTGGCAATCAGCCCCAGCATTTT. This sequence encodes CASSYYSGNQPQHF.

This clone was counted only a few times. CDR3 protein: CASSLAVKNAEQFF. Written as DNA, the CDR3 is TGTGCCAGCAGCTTAGCAGTGAAGAATGCGGAGCAGTTCTTC. V gene TRBV7-9 combines with J gene TRBJ2-1; D ambiguous. Deletions cut 0 bases from V and 10 bases from J, with 13 bases between. This CDR3 spans 14 amino acids. Germline CDR1 SEHNR, CDR2 FQNEAQ (reference sequence).

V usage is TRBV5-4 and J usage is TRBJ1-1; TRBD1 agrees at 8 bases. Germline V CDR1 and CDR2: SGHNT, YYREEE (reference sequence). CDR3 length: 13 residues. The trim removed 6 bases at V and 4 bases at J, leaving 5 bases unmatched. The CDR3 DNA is TGTGCCAGCACCATAACAGGGGGCACTGAAGCTTTCTTT. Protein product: CASTITGGTEAFF.

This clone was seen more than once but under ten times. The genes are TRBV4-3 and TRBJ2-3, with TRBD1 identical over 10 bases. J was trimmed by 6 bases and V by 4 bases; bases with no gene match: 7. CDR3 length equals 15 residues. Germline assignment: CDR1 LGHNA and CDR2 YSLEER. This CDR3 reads CASSPGTGVVDTQYF. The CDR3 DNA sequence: TGCGCCAGCAGCCCCGGGACAGGGGTGGTGGATACGCAGTATTTT.

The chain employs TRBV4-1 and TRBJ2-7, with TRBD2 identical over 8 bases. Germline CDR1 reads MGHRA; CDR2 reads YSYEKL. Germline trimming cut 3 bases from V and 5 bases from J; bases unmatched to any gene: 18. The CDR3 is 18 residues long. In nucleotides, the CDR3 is TGCGCCAGCAGCCAGGGGCCCAAGCGGGGGCCCCGGAGGGACGAGCAGTACTTC. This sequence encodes CASSQGPKRGPRRDEQYF.

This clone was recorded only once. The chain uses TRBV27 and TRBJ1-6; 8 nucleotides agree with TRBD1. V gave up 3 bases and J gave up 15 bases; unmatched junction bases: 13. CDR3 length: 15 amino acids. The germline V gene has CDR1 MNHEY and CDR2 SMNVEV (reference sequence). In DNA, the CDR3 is TGTGCCAGCAGTTTCCGGGACAGGCCTTATGTGGGCCTCCACTTT. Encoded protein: CASSFRDRPYVGLHF.

CDR3 protein: CASSQEQGASYEQYF. CDR3 DNA: TGTGCCAGCAGCCAAGAACAAGGGGCCTCCTACGAGCAGTACTTC. V is TRBV7-9 and J is TRBJ2-7; D possibly corresponds to TRBD1 (5 bases). The V and J ends lost 5 bases and 0 bases respectively, with 14 bases between them. Germline V gene sequence: CDR1 SEHNR, CDR2 FQNEAQ (reference sequence). The CDR3 extends over 15 amino acids.

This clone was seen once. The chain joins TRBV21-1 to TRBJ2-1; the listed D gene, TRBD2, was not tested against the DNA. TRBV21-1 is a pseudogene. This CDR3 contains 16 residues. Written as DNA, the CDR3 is TGTGCCAGCAGCAAAGGTGAAGCTAGCTCCTACAATGAGCAGTTCTTC. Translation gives CASSKGEASSYNEQFF.

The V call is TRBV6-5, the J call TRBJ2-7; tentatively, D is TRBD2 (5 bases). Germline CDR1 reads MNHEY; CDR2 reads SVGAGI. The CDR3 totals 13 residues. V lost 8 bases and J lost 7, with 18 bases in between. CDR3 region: CASERAPNIEQYF. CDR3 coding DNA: TGTGCCAGCGAGAGGGCCCCGAATATAGAGCAGTACTTC.

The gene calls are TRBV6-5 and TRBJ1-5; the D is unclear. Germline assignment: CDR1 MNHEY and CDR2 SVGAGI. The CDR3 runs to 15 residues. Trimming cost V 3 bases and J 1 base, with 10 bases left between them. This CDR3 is CASSYPPPSNQPQHF. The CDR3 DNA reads TGTGCCAGCAGTTATCCCCCTCCGAGCAATCAGCCCCAGCATTTT.

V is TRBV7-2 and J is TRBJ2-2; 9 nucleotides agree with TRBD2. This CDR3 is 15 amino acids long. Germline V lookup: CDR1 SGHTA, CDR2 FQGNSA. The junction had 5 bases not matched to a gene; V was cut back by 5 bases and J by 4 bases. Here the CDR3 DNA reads TGTGCCAGCAGCCAAAATAGCGGGGGCACCGGGGAGCTGTTTTTT. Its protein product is CASSQNSGGTGELFF.

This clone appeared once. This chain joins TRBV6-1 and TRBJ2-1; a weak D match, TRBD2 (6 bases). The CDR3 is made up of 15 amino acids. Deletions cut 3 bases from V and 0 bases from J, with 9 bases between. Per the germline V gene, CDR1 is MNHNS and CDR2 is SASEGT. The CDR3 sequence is CASSEDGSSYNEQFF. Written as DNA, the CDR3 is TGTGCCAGCAGTGAGGACGGGAGCTCCTACAATGAGCAGTTCTTC.

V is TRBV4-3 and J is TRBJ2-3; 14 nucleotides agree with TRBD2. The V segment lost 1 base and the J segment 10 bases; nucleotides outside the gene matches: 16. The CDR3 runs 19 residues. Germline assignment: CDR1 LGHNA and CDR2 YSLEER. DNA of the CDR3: TGCGCCAGCAGCCAAGGTTACCCCCCGGGACTAGCGGGAGAAGGCTCGCAGTATTTT. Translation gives CASSQGYPPGLAGEGSQYF.

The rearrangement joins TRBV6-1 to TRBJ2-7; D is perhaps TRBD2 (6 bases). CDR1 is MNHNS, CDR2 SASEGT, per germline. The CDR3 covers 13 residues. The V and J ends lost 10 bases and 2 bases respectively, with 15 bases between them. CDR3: CATYRDSAYEQYF. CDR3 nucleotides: TGTGCCACCTACCGGGACTCCGCCTACGAGCAGTACTTC.

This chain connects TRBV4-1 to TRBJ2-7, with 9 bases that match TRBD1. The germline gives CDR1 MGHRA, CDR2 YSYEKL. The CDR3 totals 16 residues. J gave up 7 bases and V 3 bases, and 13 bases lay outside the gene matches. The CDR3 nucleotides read TGCGCCAGCAGCCAGAGAGCGACAGGGGGGTTTCAGGAGCAGTACTTC. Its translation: CASSQRATGGFQEQYF.

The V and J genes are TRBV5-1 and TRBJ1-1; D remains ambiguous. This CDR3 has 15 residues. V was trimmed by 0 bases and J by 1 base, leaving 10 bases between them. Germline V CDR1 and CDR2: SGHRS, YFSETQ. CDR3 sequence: CASSLVWAQNTEAFF. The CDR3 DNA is TGCGCCAGCAGCTTGGTTTGGGCGCAGAACACTGAAGCTTTCTTT.

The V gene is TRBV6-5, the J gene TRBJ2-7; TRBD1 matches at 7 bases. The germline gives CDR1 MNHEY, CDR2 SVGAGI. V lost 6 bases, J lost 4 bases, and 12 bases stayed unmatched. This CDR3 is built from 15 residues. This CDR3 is CASSITGTADYEQYF. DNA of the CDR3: TGTGCCAGCAGCATAACCGGGACAGCCGATTACGAGCAGTACTTC.

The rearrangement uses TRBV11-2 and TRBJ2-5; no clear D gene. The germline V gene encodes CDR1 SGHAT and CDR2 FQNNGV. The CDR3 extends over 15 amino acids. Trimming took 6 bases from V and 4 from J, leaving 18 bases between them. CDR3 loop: CASRPVGRIRETQYF. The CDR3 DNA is TGTGCCAGCAGGCCTGTTGGGCGAATAAGAGAGACCCAGTACTTC.

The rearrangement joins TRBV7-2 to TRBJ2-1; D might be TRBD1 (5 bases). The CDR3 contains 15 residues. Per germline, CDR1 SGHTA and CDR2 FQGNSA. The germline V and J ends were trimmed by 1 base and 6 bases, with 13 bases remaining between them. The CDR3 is CASSLVASQGNEQFF. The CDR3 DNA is TGTGCCAGCAGCTTAGTAGCTAGTCAGGGCAATGAGCAGTTCTTC.

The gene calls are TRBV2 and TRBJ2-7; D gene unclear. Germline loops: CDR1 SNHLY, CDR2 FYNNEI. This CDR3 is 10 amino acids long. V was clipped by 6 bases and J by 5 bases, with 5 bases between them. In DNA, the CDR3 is TGTGCCAGCAGCGAGAACGAGCAGTACTTC. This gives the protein CASSENEQYF.

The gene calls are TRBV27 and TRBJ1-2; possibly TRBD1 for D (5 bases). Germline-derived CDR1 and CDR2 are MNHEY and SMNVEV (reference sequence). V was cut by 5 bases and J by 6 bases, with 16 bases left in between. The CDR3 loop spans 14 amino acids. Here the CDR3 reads CASSALKGYNGYTF. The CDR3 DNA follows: TGTGCCAGCAGTGCGTTGAAGGGGTATAATGGCTACACCTTC.

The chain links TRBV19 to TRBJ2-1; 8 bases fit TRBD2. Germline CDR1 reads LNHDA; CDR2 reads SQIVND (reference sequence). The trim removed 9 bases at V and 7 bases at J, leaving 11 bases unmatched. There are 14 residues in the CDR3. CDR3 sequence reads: CASCCGRRQNEQFF. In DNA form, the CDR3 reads TGTGCCAGCTGCTGCGGGAGGAGGCAAAATGAGCAGTTCTTC.

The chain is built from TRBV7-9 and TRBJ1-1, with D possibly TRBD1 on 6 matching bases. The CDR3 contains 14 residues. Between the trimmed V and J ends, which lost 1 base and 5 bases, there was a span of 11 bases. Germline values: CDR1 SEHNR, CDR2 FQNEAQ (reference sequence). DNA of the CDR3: TGTGCCAGCAGCTTAGAAGGGGGTGTAACTGAAGCTTTCTTT. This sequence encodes CASSLEGGVTEAFF.

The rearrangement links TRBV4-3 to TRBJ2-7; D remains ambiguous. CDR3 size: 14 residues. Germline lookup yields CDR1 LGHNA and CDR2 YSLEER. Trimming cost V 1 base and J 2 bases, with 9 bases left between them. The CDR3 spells CASSQGHRAYEQYF. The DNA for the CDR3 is TGCGCCAGCAGCCAAGGACATCGCGCCTACGAGCAGTACTTC.

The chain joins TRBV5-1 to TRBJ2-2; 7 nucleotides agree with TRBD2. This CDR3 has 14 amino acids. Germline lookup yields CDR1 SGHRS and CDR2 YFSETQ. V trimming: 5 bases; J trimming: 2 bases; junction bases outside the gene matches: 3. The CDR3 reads CASRLAVNTGELFF. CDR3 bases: TGCGCCAGCAGGCTAGCGGTTAACACCGGGGAGCTGTTTTTT.